The TCR beta chain described here comes from a study of blood T cell repertoires in COVID-19. V lost 7 bases and J lost 0, with 13 bases in between. The CDR3 has 15 amino acids. Per germline, CDR1 SEHNR and CDR2 FQNEAQ (reference sequence). Using immunoSEQ multiplex PCR, the repertoire was profiled, and TCRdb retains in-frame clones only, with some absent. The table has 300,000 to 400,000 clones, about 91% seen once. The TCR sequence derives from a man aged 25 to 45 with COVID-19, enrolled during active disease. This chain links TRBV7-9 with TRBJ1-3; perhaps TRBD1 as D (6 bases). Sequenced: peripheral blood. CDR3 DNA: TGTGCCAGCATTGCGAGGGGGAGCTCTGGAAACACCATATATTTT. Translated: CASIARGSSGNTIYF.